A selection of T cell receptor beta chains follows, all from one sample in a study of glioma-infiltrating T cells. Via MiXCR, TCRdb re-called the multiplex PCR reads, giving one row per CDR3 protein. Of a few hundred thousand distinct CDR3 sequences listed, less than 50% are singletons. Material for sequencing was glioma tissue, nonneoplastic brain tissue, or PBMCs (not recorded which). These receptors came from a human donor with low-grade glioma or glioblastoma, undergoing nonglioma brain surgery, or in good health (not recorded which). Each CDR3 is given with its conserved first and last residue. D genes are given only for firm matches. Size is stated for part of the rows, as once, few or many counts, or as a class when the clone is expanded.

j_gene,d_gene,abundance,len,v_gene,CDR3nt,CDR3aa
TRBJ2-2,-,-,16,TRBV7-9,TGTGCCAGCAGCTCCAGAGTGGGGGAGTCCACCGGGGAGCTGTTTTTT,CASSSRVGESTGELFF
TRBJ2-7,-,few,17,TRBV4-2,TGTGCCAGCAGCTTCTACGATCTAGGGGGGACAGACTACGAGCAGTACTTC,CASSFYDLGGTDYEQYF
TRBJ1-1,-,-,14,TRBV20-1,TGCAGTGCTAGAGATCAGACGGGGCCTGAGGGAGCTTTCTTT,CSARDQTGPEGAFF
TRBJ1-1,-,many,15,TRBV6-2/TRBV6-3,TGTGCCAGCAGTTTCCCCAATCTGGGGATATCTGAAGCTTTCTTT,CASSFPNLGISEAFF
TRBJ1-4,TRBD1,-,15,TRBV5-4,TGTGCCAGCAGCTTGGATCAGGGGGTTAATGAAGAACTGTTTTTT,CASSLDQGVNEELFF
TRBJ1-6,-,-,16,TRBV5-1,TGCGCCAGCAGCTTGACCTTAACGGGACCTAATTCACCCCTCCACTTT,CASSLTLTGPNSPLHF
TRBJ1-1,-,-,14,TRBV7-2,TGTGCCAGCAGCTTAGAGGGGAGCCCCGGCGGAGCTTTCTTT,CASSLEGSPGGAFF
TRBJ1-5,-,-,13,TRBV7-9,TGTGCCAGCAGCTTAGATAGCAATCAGCCCCAGCAGTTT,CASSLDSNQPQQF
TRBJ2-7,TRBD1,-,15,TRBV27,TGTGCCAGCAGTTCCGGGACAGGGAGATCCTACGAGCAGTACTTC,CASSSGTGRSYEQYF
TRBJ2-7,-,-,14,TRBV7-3,TGTGCCAGCAGCTTAGACAGATTCAGCCACGAGCAGTACTTC,CASSLDRFSHEQYF
TRBJ2-1,-,few,13,TRBV14,TGTGCCAGCAGCCAAGACACAAACAATGAGCAGTTCTTC,CASSQDTNNEQFF
TRBJ2-1,-,few,13,TRBV7-9,TGTGCCAGCAGCGCACCCATAAGATCGTACGAGTTCTTC,CASSAPIRSYEFF
TRBJ1-5,-,many,12,TRBV6-2/TRBV6-3,TGTGCCAGCAGCACTACATATCAGCCCCAGCATTTT,CASSTTYQPQHF